This passage covers 29 T cell receptor beta chains from one sample sequenced in a study of blood T cell repertoires in COVID-19. Profiled with immunoSEQ multiplex PCR; TCRdb holds only in-frame clones, not every one. The sample carries 310,000 or so clones, approximately 90% recorded once. The sequenced sample consisted of PBMCs or T cells enriched from blood (not recorded which). These receptor sequences come from a woman in her thirties who had recovered from COVID-19.

Written as DNA, the CDR3 is TGTGCCAGCAGCCGCGCCGGGGGAGGGGCCACAGATACGCAGTATTTT. This codes for CASSRAGGGATDTQYF. The rearrangement links TRBV11-2 to TRBJ2-3; TRBD2 matches 7 bases. From germline, CDR1 is SGHAT and CDR2 FQNNGV. V lost 5 bases to trimming and J lost 2 bases; unmatched junction nucleotides: 10. The CDR3 runs to 16 residues.

V and J are TRBV7-3 and TRBJ2-6; 7 bases fit TRBD1. J was trimmed by 1 base and V by 5 bases; bases with no gene match: 2. CDR1 and CDR2 from the germline V gene are SGHTA and FQGTGA. The CDR3 consists of 15 residues. DNA of the CDR3: TGTGCCAGCAGCCCAGGGGGTTCTGGGGCCAACGTCCTGACTTTC. Translating it yields CASSPGGSGANVLTF. Complete variable domain (other parts from reference TRBV7-3 and TRBJ2-6): GAGVSQTPSNKVTEKGKYVELRCDPISGHTALYWYRQSLGQGPEFLIYFQGTGAADDSGLPNDRFFAVRPEGSVSTLKIQRTERGDSAVYLCASSPGGSGANVLTFGAGSRLTVL.

The chain couples TRBV28 to TRBJ2-3; D might be TRBD1 (7 bases). The CDR3 runs 15 residues. The germline V gene has CDR1 MDHEN and CDR2 SYDVKM. Trimming cost V 4 bases and J 3 bases, with 14 bases left between them. CDR3 residues: CASSSQGRSTDTQYF. For the CDR3, the DNA is TGTGCCAGCAGTTCACAGGGGAGGAGTACAGATACGCAGTATTTT.

V usage is TRBV28 and J usage is TRBJ2-3; 7 bases map to TRBD1. Germline V lookup: CDR1 MDHEN, CDR2 SYDVKM. The CDR3 is 14 amino acids. Unmatched junction bases numbered 4, after V lost 5 bases and J lost 2 bases. CDR3 coding DNA: TGTGCCAGCAGTACGACAGGGAACACAGATACGCAGTATTTT. Its protein is CASSTTGNTDTQYF.

The chain employs TRBV3-1 (or the pseudogene TRBV3-2) and TRBJ2-7; 8 bases are shared with TRBD2. After removal of 0 bases from V and 5 bases from J, the junction contained 15 bases not matched to a gene. Germline assignment: CDR1 LGHDT and CDR2 YNNKEL (reference sequence). The CDR3 contains 18 residues. This chain's CDR3 is CASSQDSDLAGSGDEQYF. DNA for the CDR3: TGTGCCAGCAGCCAAGACTCAGATTTAGCGGGATCCGGGGACGAGCAGTACTTC.

The chain carries TRBV18 and TRBJ2-7; D ambiguous. The CDR3 length is 14 residues. V lost 7 bases and J 0 bases, leaving 13 bases between the germline ends. In germline, CDR1 is KGHSH, CDR2 LQKENI. CDR3 residues: CASFTDESSYEQYF. CDR3 sequence (DNA): TGTGCCAGCTTCACTGATGAGAGCTCCTACGAGCAGTACTTC.

The chain links TRBV7-2 to TRBJ2-3; 7 bases agree with TRBD1. Germline CDR1 SGHTA, CDR2 FQGNSA. V shed 3 bases, J shed 3 bases, and the junction held 0 bases outside the gene matches. CDR3 length equals 13 residues. CDR3 region: CASSFRGTDTQYF. The CDR3 DNA reads TGTGCCAGCAGCTTCAGGGGGACAGATACGCAGTATTTT. Using reference TRBV7-2 and TRBJ2-3 for the parts outside the CDR3, the full variable domain is GAGVSQSPSNKVTEKGKDVELRCDPISGHTALYWYRQSLGQGLEFLIYFQGNSAPDKSGLPSDRFSAERTGGSVSTLTIQRTQQEDSAVYLCASSFRGTDTQYFGPGTRLTVL.

The gene calls are TRBV27 and TRBJ1-2, with D possibly TRBD1 on 5 matching bases. V dropped 5 bases and J dropped 1 base, with 17 bases sitting between them. The CDR3 loop spans 16 amino acids. Germline V gives CDR1 MNHEY, CDR2 SMNVEV (reference sequence). In DNA form, the CDR3 reads TGTGCCAGCAGTGCAGGGTTGTCGATTCTTAACTATGGCTACACCTTC. The encoded protein is CASSAGLSILNYGYTF.

The chain uses TRBV7-6 and TRBJ2-7, with TRBD1 identical over 9 bases. CDR1 and CDR2 from the germline V gene are SGHVS and FNYEAQ. Trimming removed 1 base from V and 3 bases from J; junction bases left unmatched: 1. The CDR3 runs 14 residues. The CDR3 coding sequence is TGTGCCAGCAGCTTAGGGGGACAGGGCTACGAGCAGTACTTC. Amino acids: CASSLGGQGYEQYF. The full variable domain, rest sourced from reference TRBV7-6 and TRBJ2-7, is GAGVSQSPRYKVTKRGQDVALRCDPISGHVSLYWYRQALGQGPEFLTYFNYEAQQDKSGLPNDRFSAERPEGSISTLTIQRTEQRDSAMYRCASSLGGQGYEQYFGPGTRLTVT.

CDR3 protein: CASRVGQGAGELFF. The CDR3 nucleotides read TGTGCCAGCAGGGTAGGACAGGGGGCCGGGGAGCTGTTTTTT. This chain uses TRBV2 with TRBJ2-2; 10 nucleotides line up with TRBD1. The germline CDR1 and CDR2 sequences are SNHLY and FYNNEI. J was trimmed by 6 bases and V by 6 bases; bases with no gene match: 4. The CDR3 is 14 residues long.

This clone appeared a few times. This chain uses TRBV5-1 with TRBJ1-1; TRBD1 matches 7 bases. V lost 4 bases to trimming and J lost 0 bases; unmatched junction nucleotides: 3. Germline lookup yields CDR1 SGHRS and CDR2 YFSETQ. The CDR3 runs 14 residues. In DNA form, the CDR3 reads TGCGCCAGCAGCGGGGGACAGATGAACACTGAAGCTTTCTTT. Protein: CASSGGQMNTEAFF. Variable domain in full (rest from reference TRBV5-1 and TRBJ1-1): KAGVTQTPRYLIKTRGQQVTLSCSPISGHRSVSWYQQTPGQGLQFLFEYFSETQRNKGNFPGRFSGRQFSNSRSEMNVSTLELGDSALYLCASSGGQMNTEAFFGQGTRLTVV.

This chain links TRBV5-1 with TRBJ2-7; D possibly corresponds to TRBD1 (6 bases). The V gene lost 1 base and the J gene lost 1 base, with 9 bases spanning the gap. The CDR3 contains 14 residues. Germline V gene data show CDR1 as SGHRS and CDR2 as YFSETQ. The CDR3 DNA follows: TGCGCCAGCAGCTTGTTGCAGGGGTCCTACGAGCAGTACTTC. Amino acid sequence: CASSLLQGSYEQYF.

The gene calls are TRBV30 and TRBJ2-5; TRBD2 aligns across 14 bases. Germline CDR1 reads GTSNPN; CDR2 reads SVGIG (reference sequence). This CDR3 spans 16 amino acids. Unmatched junction bases numbered 4, after V lost 1 base and J lost 3 bases. CDR3 sequence (DNA): TGTGCCTGGAGTGACGGACTAGCGGGAGGAGAAGAGACCCAGTACTTC. Translating it yields CAWSDGLAGGEETQYF.

V and J are TRBV9 and TRBJ1-2; 7 nucleotides match TRBD1. This CDR3 spans 13 amino acids. Germline CDR1 reads SGDLS; CDR2 reads YYNGEE. Trimming removed 4 bases from V and 4 bases from J; junction bases left unmatched: 4. The CDR3 spells CASSRQGLYGYTF. The CDR3 nucleotides are TGTGCCAGCAGCAGACAGGGCCTCTATGGCTACACCTTC. The variable domain in full, with the rest retrieved from reference TRBV9 and TRBJ1-2, is DSGVTQTPKHLITATGQRVTLRCSPRSGDLSVYWYQQSLDQGLQFLIQYYNGEERAKGNILERFSAQQFPDLHSELNLSSLELGDSALYFCASSRQGLYGYTFGSGTRLTVV.

The V and J genes are TRBV5-4 and TRBJ2-7, with 11 bases lining up with TRBD2. CDR1 and CDR2 from the germline V gene are SGHNT and YYREEE (reference sequence). The CDR3 is 17 residues long. V was clipped by 2 bases and J by 3 bases; unmatched bases: 10. CDR3 nucleotides: TGTGCCAGCAGCTTTGCCCCCCAACTAGCGGGAGTCTACGAGCAGTACTTC. It encodes CASSFAPQLAGVYEQYF.

This chain uses TRBV2 with TRBJ2-7, with TRBD2 identical over 7 bases. The CDR3 runs 13 residues. Losses at the gene ends were 7 bases for V and 5 bases for J; bases not matched to a gene: 8. The V gene's germline CDR1 is SNHLY and CDR2 FYNNEI. CDR3 region: CASNWRELDEQYF. In nucleotides, the CDR3 is TGTGCCAGCAATTGGCGGGAGCTCGACGAGCAGTACTTC.

V and J are TRBV3-1 (or the pseudogene TRBV3-2) and TRBJ1-5; no clear D gene. Trimming removed 0 bases at V and 6 bases at J, with 6 bases between. CDR3 length: 13 residues. Germline CDR1 reads LGHDT; CDR2 reads YNNKEL (reference sequence). CDR3 sequence: CASSQDRFQPQHF. The CDR3 nucleotides read TGTGCCAGCAGCCAAGACAGGTTTCAGCCCCAGCATTTT.

This clone was seen a handful of times. This sequence joins TRBV5-6 and TRBJ2-3; D gene ambiguous. In germline, CDR1 is SGHDT, CDR2 YYEEEE. V shed 0 bases and J shed 0 bases, with 11 bases lying between them. CDR3 size: 16 residues. CDR3 residues: CASSLALSPSTDTQYF. In DNA, the CDR3 is TGTGCCAGCAGCTTGGCCCTTAGTCCTAGCACAGATACGCAGTATTTT.

The chain combines TRBV7-2 with TRBJ1-2, with 9 positions matching TRBD1. Germline CDR1 is SGHTA and CDR2 is FQGNSA. The V segment lost 1 base and the J segment 2 bases; nucleotides outside the gene matches: 2. The CDR3 is 15 amino acids. CDR3 region: CASSLDRGRNYGYTF. Here the CDR3 DNA reads TGTGCCAGCAGCTTAGACAGGGGGCGCAACTATGGCTACACCTTC.

V usage is TRBV28 and J usage is TRBJ1-6; D call uncertain. The V end was cut by 7 bases, the J end by 0 bases, with 7 bases between. CDR3 length equals 14 residues. Germline V lookup: CDR1 MDHEN, CDR2 SYDVKM. The CDR3 sequence: CASKESSYNSPLHF. The CDR3 bases are TGTGCCAGCAAGGAGAGCTCCTATAATTCACCCCTCCACTTT.

This CDR3 reads CASVPRVTGANVLTF. CDR3 coding DNA: TGTGCCAGCGTCCCCAGGGTCACTGGGGCCAACGTCCTGACTTTC. V gene TRBV19 combines with J gene TRBJ2-6; weak D call: TRBD1 (5 bases). Germline lookup yields CDR1 LNHDA and CDR2 SQIVND (reference sequence). V lost 9 bases to trimming and J lost 2 bases, with 14 bases between them. CDR3 length: 15 amino acids.

The rearrangement links TRBV11-2 to TRBJ2-1; D gene ambiguous. Germline lookup yields CDR1 SGHAT and CDR2 FQNNGV. Trimming pared 0 bases from V and 3 bases from J, leaving 18 bases between. The CDR3 loop spans 18 amino acids. DNA of the CDR3: TGTGCCAGCAGCTTAGATCTTTTTGAGGCAGCAGTCTACAATGAGCAGTTCTTC. This sequence encodes CASSLDLFEAAVYNEQFF.

This chain links TRBV24-1 with TRBJ2-2; TRBD2 matches at 7 bases. The V and J ends lost 4 bases and 1 base, in that order; junction bases with no gene match: 8. The CDR3 is made up of 17 amino acids. Germline CDR1 is KGHDR and CDR2 is SFDVKD. This CDR3 reads CATSDPRPGGNTGELFF. DNA of the CDR3: TGTGCCACCAGTGACCCTCGTCCGGGGGGGAACACCGGGGAGCTGTTTTTT.

The CDR3 protein is CASRAWTGKYQETQYF. CDR3 DNA sequence: TGTGCCAGCAGGGCTTGGACAGGGAAGTACCAAGAGACCCAGTACTTC. The chain uses TRBV27 and TRBJ2-5; 8 bases map to TRBD1. Per the germline V gene, CDR1 is MNHEY and CDR2 is SMNVEV (reference sequence). V lost 6 bases and J lost 0; bases outside the gene matches: 9. The CDR3 consists of 16 residues.

The V and J genes are TRBV28 and TRBJ1-5; 7 nucleotides agree with TRBD1. CDR3 length: 14 amino acids. Germline CDR1 is MDHEN and CDR2 is SYDVKM. J gave up 5 bases and V 7 bases, and 8 bases lay outside the gene matches. The CDR3 DNA is TGTGCCAGCACTGCAGGGGGTGGGTATCAGCCCCAGCATTTT. Translation gives CASTAGGGYQPQHF.

The chain is built from TRBV9 and TRBJ2-1; 10 bases agree with TRBD2. This CDR3 is 17 amino acids long. The germline V gene encodes CDR1 SGDLS and CDR2 YYNGEE. Germline trimming cut 0 bases from V and 4 bases from J; bases unmatched to any gene: 7. The CDR3 protein is CASSVGPRTSGYNEQFF. As DNA, the CDR3 is TGTGCCAGCAGCGTAGGTCCCCGGACTAGCGGTTACAATGAGCAGTTCTTC.

J is TRBJ2-3 and V is TRBV15; TRBD2 aligns across 9 bases. The V gene end was trimmed by 0 bases and the J gene end by 5 bases; junction bases not matched to a gene: 15. The CDR3 is made up of 19 amino acids. Germline CDR1 and CDR2: LNHNV and YYDKDF (reference sequence). CDR3 DNA: TGTGCCACCAGCAGAGATCCCAAAGGGGTAGCGGGAGCCGGAGATACGCAGTATTTT. Translation gives CATSRDPKGVAGAGDTQYF.

The V gene is TRBV5-1, the J gene TRBJ1-2; 9 positions agree with TRBD1. The CDR3 is made up of 15 amino acids. J was trimmed by 6 bases and V by 0 bases; bases with no gene match: 6. In germline, CDR1 is SGHRS, CDR2 YFSETQ. The CDR3 region is CASSLVGQGVHGYTF. The CDR3 nucleotides are TGCGCCAGCAGCTTGGTGGGACAGGGTGTGCATGGCTACACCTTC.

The rearrangement links TRBV5-1 to TRBJ2-3; TRBD1 matches 10 bases. The CDR3 runs to 18 residues. J lost 4 bases, V lost 4 bases, and 15 bases had no gene match. In germline, CDR1 is SGHRS, CDR2 YFSETQ. This chain's CDR3 is CASSLTFSTGTGADTQYF. DNA of the CDR3: TGCGCCAGCAGCCTCACCTTCTCAACCGGGACAGGGGCAGATACGCAGTATTTT.